Below, 32 T cell receptor beta chains from the same sample are listed, as sequenced in a study of vaccination and CD4 T cells after COVID-19 (dated by TCRdb to the early 2020s). Their cognate antigens are unknown. According to the study, the label for this sample's treatment or condition signals: roughly 10-day PBMC culture with coronavirus spike peptide pools or control peptides (ViraFEST assay). The library came from PCR. The sample was run on an Illumina iSeq 100. At the Johns Hopkins FTIC core, DNA from the cultured CD4+ T cells underwent TCR sequencing with the Oncomine TCR Beta short-read assay. The raw public reads went through TCRdb reprocessing: fastp at Q25, MiXCR clone calling, in-frame beta chains kept. Under each unique CDR3 protein, matching rows form one entry showing the most common genes and DNA. For this sample there are about 11,000 distinct CDR3 sequences; around 40% appear just once. The ten biggest clones cover less than 45% of the sample.

The sequenced sample was CD4+ T cells from blood, cultured in vitro. These receptors all stem from a human donor who had recovered from COVID-19.

The rearrangement uses TRBV30 and TRBJ2-3; 11 bases align to TRBD2. Looked up from germline, CDR1 is GTSNPN and CDR2 is SVGIG (reference sequence). CDR3 length equals 14 residues. V was clipped by 3 bases and J by 4 bases; unmatched bases: 3. The CDR3 loop reads CAWRLAGGPDTQYF. CDR3 DNA: TGTGCCTGGAGGCTAGCGGGGGGCCCAGATACGCAGTATTTT.

This chain uses TRBV4-1 with TRBJ2-5; 11 nucleotides match TRBD2. This CDR3 region has 16 residues. With 4 bases clipped from V and 1 base from J, the junction kept 5 bases outside the gene matches. The germline gives CDR1 MGHRA, CDR2 YSYEKL. DNA of the CDR3: TGCGCCAGCAGCCGGAATAGCGGGGGGGCCCAAGAGACCCAGTACTTC. This translates into CASSRNSGGAQETQYF.

This clonotype turned up a few times. V gene TRBV7-8 combines with J gene TRBJ1-2; D perhaps matches TRBD1 (6 bases). Germline CDR1 SGHVS, CDR2 FQNEAQ. The CDR3 spans 13 residues. Trimming left V 5 bases short and J 8 bases short, with 15 bases between. The CDR3 coding sequence is TGTGCCAGCAGCCCCCCAAGGGGGGTCGGCTACACCTTC. Translated, it gives CASSPPRGVGYTF.

The CDR3 here is CASSFAGQWQPQHF. The CDR3 bases are TGTGCCAGCAGTTTTGCGGGGCAATGGCAGCCCCAGCATTTT. The V call is TRBV28, the J call TRBJ1-5; TRBD1 is a possible D gene (5 bases). V was pared by 3 bases and J by 7 bases, with 13 bases between. This CDR3 comprises 14 residues. Germline CDR1 reads MDHEN; CDR2 reads SYDVKM. Drawing the rest from reference TRBV28 and TRBJ1-5, the complete variable domain is DVKVTQSSRYLVKRTGEKVFLECVQDMDHENMFWYRQDPGLGLRLIYFSYDVKMKEKGDIPEGYSVSREKKERFSLILESASTNQTSMYLCASSFAGQWQPQHFGDGTRLSIL.

V is TRBV7-2 and J is TRBJ2-1; tentative D call: TRBD2 (5 bases). CDR3 length: 14 residues. V was trimmed by 5 bases and J by 2 bases, leaving 10 bases between them. Germline assignment: CDR1 SGHTA and CDR2 FQGNSA. This CDR3 reads CASSPTGAYNEQFF. The CDR3 region has the DNA TGTGCCAGCAGCCCCACCGGGGCCTACAATGAGCAGTTCTTC.

This clonotype has only a few counts. The chain uses TRBV5-4 and TRBJ2-3; 8 nucleotides agree with TRBD2. CDR3 size: 14 residues. V lost 7 bases, J lost 2 bases, and 6 bases stayed unmatched. From germline, CDR1 is SGHNT and CDR2 YYREEE (reference sequence). The CDR3 sequence: CASRRGVDTDTQYF. DNA of the CDR3: TGTGCCAGCCGGCGGGGGGTCGACACAGATACGCAGTATTTT.

The V call is TRBV12-3 or TRBV12-4, the J call TRBJ1-1; tentatively, D is TRBD1 (6 bases). The CDR3 sequence is 14 residues long. Trimming cost V 4 bases and J 1 base, with 10 bases left between them. In DNA, the CDR3 is TGTGCCAGCAGTTCCAGGGGAGGGAACACTGAAGCTTTCTTT. It specifies CASSSRGGNTEAFF.

This clonotype has a handful of counts. The J gene is TRBJ1-2, the V gene TRBV20-1; D may be TRBD1 (6 bases). The CDR3 contains 14 residues. The germline V gene has CDR1 DFQATT and CDR2 SNEGSKA (reference sequence). The V gene lost 3 bases and the J gene lost 7 bases, with 18 bases spanning the gap. The chain's CDR3 is CSASTVAGASGYTF. The CDR3 DNA follows: TGCAGTGCTAGTACGGTTGCGGGGGCCAGTGGCTACACCTTC.

This clonotype turned up a few times. This chain links TRBV19 with TRBJ2-2; no reliable D call. The CDR3 contains 15 residues. CDR1 LNHDA and CDR2 SQIVND come from the germline V gene (reference sequence). Deletions cut 3 bases from V and 1 base from J, with 9 bases between. The CDR3 spells CASSIVGGNTGELFF. CDR3 DNA: TGTGCCAGTAGTATTGTCGGCGGGAACACCGGGGAGCTGTTTTTT.

The CDR3 is CASSSRRGSYGYTF. CDR3 DNA: TGTGCCAGCAGCTCCCGAAGGGGGTCATATGGCTACACCTTC. The V call is TRBV12-3 or TRBV12-4, the J call TRBJ1-2, with D perhaps TRBD1 (6 bases). The CDR3 runs 14 residues. Between the trimmed V and J ends, which lost 6 bases and 5 bases, there was a span of 16 bases.

This rearrangement joins TRBV29-1 to TRBJ1-5; 8 bases fit TRBD1. Germline V gene lookup returns CDR1 SQVTM and CDR2 ANQGSEA. J gave up 6 bases and V 7 bases, and 5 bases lay outside the gene matches. This CDR3 region has 12 residues. The CDR3 here is CSAGQEGQPQHF. The CDR3 DNA sequence: TGCAGCGCGGGACAGGAAGGTCAGCCCCAGCATTTT.

This chain links TRBV19 with TRBJ2-2; D is possibly TRBD2 (7 bases). The CDR3 sequence is 15 residues long. Germline CDR1 LNHDA, CDR2 SQIVND (reference sequence). V was shortened by 3 bases and J by 4 bases, with 12 bases between the two germline ends. The CDR3: CASSISGGTTGELFF. The CDR3 nucleotides are TGTGCCAGTAGTATTTCGGGGGGCACCACCGGGGAGCTGTTTTTT.

V usage is TRBV6-5 and J usage is TRBJ1-6, with a weak D call TRBD1 (5 bases). CDR1 MNHEY and CDR2 SVGAGI come from the germline V gene. The CDR3 is 15 amino acids. Trimming left V 2 bases short and J 3 bases short, with 8 bases between. The CDR3 DNA sequence: TGTGCCAGCAGTTACGGCCAGGGCTATAATTCACCCCTCCACTTT. Protein product: CASSYGQGYNSPLHF.

This clonotype turned up a few times. This rearrangement joins TRBV6-1 to TRBJ1-5, with 8 bases identical to TRBD1. V gave up 8 bases and J gave up 5 bases; unmatched junction bases: 5. Per germline, CDR1 MNHNS and CDR2 SASEGT. The CDR3 is 13 residues long. For the CDR3, the DNA is TGTGCCAGCGGACAGGGCCCTTATCAGCCCCAGCATTTT. It specifies CASGQGPYQPQHF.

The chain combines TRBV6-1 with TRBJ2-1, with 14 bases fitting TRBD2. Germline assignment: CDR1 MNHNS and CDR2 SASEGT. Trimming took 6 bases from V and 2 from J; bases not matched to a gene: 6. The CDR3 loop spans 17 amino acids. Here the CDR3 DNA reads TGTGCCAGCAGCCCCGGGACTAGCGGGGGAACCTACAATGAGCAGTTCTTC. Its translation: CASSPGTSGGTYNEQFF.

The chain recombines TRBV10-1 with TRBJ2-7; D gene uncertain. Germline values: CDR1 WNHNN, CDR2 SYGVQD (reference sequence). CDR3 size: 12 residues. With 2 bases removed from V and 6 bases from J, the gap between germline ends came to 8 bases. The CDR3 DNA reads as TGCGCCAGCAGTGAGAGGTGGGGCGAGCAGTACTTC. It encodes CASSERWGEQYF.

This clonotype turned up a few times. The chain has TRBV11-3 and TRBJ2-5; D is perhaps TRBD1 (6 bases). Germline CDR1 and CDR2: SGHNT and YENEEA. Deletions cut 0 bases from V and 1 base from J, with 27 bases between. This CDR3 has 21 amino acids. The CDR3 DNA sequence: TGTGCCAGCAGCTTAGATGAAGGACAGCTGTCGGGACGGCTTTCCCAAGAGACCCAGTACTTC. Translation gives CASSLDEGQLSGRLSQETQYF.

This clonotype was counted between two and nine times. The gene calls are TRBV20-1 and TRBJ1-1; 12 bases match TRBD1. Germline lookup yields CDR1 DFQATT and CDR2 SNEGSKA (reference sequence). With V trimmed by 3 bases and J by 8 bases, 7 bases remained unmatched. The CDR3 is 14 amino acids. CDR3 DNA: TGCAGTGCTAGGGCCGGGACAGGGGGCACCGAAGCTTTCTTT. Translating it yields CSARAGTGGTEAFF.

The chain carries TRBV5-4 and TRBJ2-1; 9 bases are shared with TRBD1. Judging by the DNA end, TRBJ2-7 fits better; the J call may be wrong. The CDR3 extends over 15 amino acids. Germline V gene lookup returns CDR1 SGHNT and CDR2 YYREEE (reference sequence). The CDR3 reads CASSWGQGAAYEQYF. The CDR3 bases are TGTGCCAGCAGCTGGGGACAGGGCGCAGCCTACGAGCAGTACTTC.

This clonotype was counted between two and nine times. The V and J genes are TRBV7-8 and TRBJ2-2; 8 nucleotides line up with TRBD1. The germline V gene has CDR1 SGHVS and CDR2 FQNEAQ. Trimming took 6 bases from V and 8 from J; bases not matched to a gene: 11. There are 15 residues in the CDR3. This chain's CDR3 is CASRGSAGGMGELFF. CDR3 nucleotides: TGTGCCAGCAGGGGGTCGGCAGGGGGCATGGGGGAGCTGTTTTTT.

The chain recombines TRBV25-1 with TRBJ1-1, with 9 bases identical to TRBD1. V shed 7 bases and J 5 bases; nucleotides not matched to a gene: 5. CDR1 is MGHDK and CDR2 is SYGVNS in the germline V gene. The CDR3 spans 13 residues. CDR3 amino acids: CASIRQGGTEAFF. For the CDR3, the DNA is TGTGCCAGCATTAGACAGGGGGGAACTGAAGCTTTCTTT.

The chain carries TRBV30 and TRBJ1-1, with D unclear. Trimming stripped 2 bases from V and 11 bases from J, with 18 bases between. From germline, CDR1 is GTSNPN and CDR2 SVGIG (reference sequence). CDR3 size: 13 residues. The CDR3 bases are TGTGCCTGGAGTTTGACCTTCCCCGGGGATGCTTTCTTT. Its translation: CAWSLTFPGDAFF. The variable domain in full, completed from reference TRBV30 and TRBJ1-1, reads SQTIHQWPATLVQPVGSPLSLECTVEGTSNPNLYWYRQAAGRGLQLLFYSVGIGQISSEVPQNLSASRPQDRQFILSSKKLLLSDSGFYLCAWSLTFPGDAFFGQGTRLTVV.

This clonotype was picked up a small number of times. The gene calls are TRBV6-1 and TRBJ2-2; D uncertain. V was pared by 2 bases and J by 7 bases, with 5 bases between. This CDR3 comprises 12 residues. The germline V gene encodes CDR1 MNHNS and CDR2 SASEGT. The CDR3 sequence: CASSEYDGELFF. The CDR3 DNA follows: TGTGCCAGCAGTGAATATGACGGGGAGCTGTTTTTT.

V and J are TRBV6-1 and TRBJ1-2; D is uncertain. The CDR3 sequence is 13 residues long. From germline, CDR1 is MNHNS and CDR2 SASEGT. The germline V and J ends were trimmed by 6 bases and 3 bases, with 11 bases remaining between them. The CDR3 region has the DNA TGTGCCAGCAGCCGAAGTAAGGACTATGGCTACACCTTC. This sequence encodes CASSRSKDYGYTF.

Only one count was recorded for this clonotype. This sequence joins TRBV19 and TRBJ2-7, with 10 bases that match TRBD1. Trimming took 2 bases from V and 2 from J; bases not matched to a gene: 3. The germline V gene encodes CDR1 LNHDA and CDR2 SQIVND (reference sequence). The CDR3 runs to 15 residues. The CDR3 DNA is TGTGCCAGTAGTATAAGACAGGGGGCTGCCTACGAGCAGTACTTC. Translated: CASSIRQGAAYEQYF.

V usage is TRBV19 and J usage is TRBJ2-7; tentatively, D is TRBD1 or TRBD2 (5 bases each). The V end lost 3 bases, the J end lost 6 bases, and 18 bases lay between the germline ends. This CDR3 has 15 residues. Germline values: CDR1 LNHDA, CDR2 SQIVND (reference sequence). CDR3 bases: TGTGCCAGTAGTATTGGGGACCCCAAAGTTGGCGAGCAGTACTTC. Its translation: CASSIGDPKVGEQYF.

A few counts support this clonotype. V is TRBV6-5 and J is TRBJ1-2; TRBD1 matches 7 bases. V was pared by 4 bases and J by 1 base, with 0 bases of the junction left unmatched. The CDR3 spans 13 residues. The V gene's germline CDR1 is MNHEY and CDR2 SVGAGI. CDR3 sequence reads: CASSSGGNYGYTF. The DNA of the CDR3 is TGTGCCAGCAGTTCAGGGGGTAACTATGGCTACACCTTC.

This clonotype was seen only a few times. V usage is TRBV20-1 and J usage is TRBJ2-3, with no clear D. CDR3 length: 13 residues. Between the trimmed V and J ends, which lost 5 bases and 2 bases, there was a span of 11 bases. Germline V gene lookup returns CDR1 DFQATT and CDR2 SNEGSKA (reference sequence). The CDR3: CSAPSSNTDTQYF. CDR3 DNA: TGCAGTGCTCCAAGCTCTAACACAGATACGCAGTATTTT.

J is TRBJ1-2 and V is TRBV19; D perhaps matches TRBD1 (5 bases). In germline, CDR1 is LNHDA, CDR2 SQIVND (reference sequence). This CDR3 comprises 15 residues. Trimming took off 7 bases at V and 4 bases at J, with 19 bases between the two ends. CDR3: CASIGSRGRAYGYTF. The CDR3 DNA is TGTGCCAGTATCGGCTCTAGGGGCCGGGCCTATGGCTACACCTTC.

This sequence joins TRBV20-1 and TRBJ2-1, with D perhaps TRBD1 or TRBD2 (5 bases each). The CDR3 totals 15 residues. Deletions cut 7 bases from V and 4 bases from J, with 20 bases between. Germline CDR1 and CDR2: DFQATT and SNEGSKA (reference sequence). The CDR3 coding sequence is TGCAGTGGAAGGGTTCTGGGACGGTTGTACAATGAGCAGTTCTTC. Protein sequence: CSGRVLGRLYNEQFF.

The gene calls are TRBV11-2 and TRBJ2-3; weak D call: TRBD1 (5 bases). Looked up from germline, CDR1 is SGHAT and CDR2 is FQNNGV. The CDR3 spans 13 residues. Between the trimmed V and J ends, which lost 8 bases and 0 bases, there was a span of 9 bases. The CDR3 loop is CASGPGSTDTQYF. The CDR3 DNA follows: TGTGCCAGCGGTCCAGGGAGCACAGATACGCAGTATTTT.

The V call is TRBV12-3 or TRBV12-4, the J call TRBJ1-2; D not certain. V lost 7 bases, J lost 8 bases, and 23 bases lay in between. This CDR3 spans 15 amino acids. The CDR3 reads CASTSGRAPVEGYTF. The DNA for the CDR3 is TGTGCCAGCACCTCCGGGCGGGCCCCCGTTGAGGGCTACACCTTC.